One T cell receptor beta chain is described in this entry. Looked up from germline, CDR1 is SGHRS and CDR2 is YFSETQ. The CDR3 is made up of 16 amino acids. V was cut by 0 bases and J by 0 bases, with 10 bases left in between. The assay was immunoSEQ multiplex PCR, and TCRdb's table has in-frame clones only and misses some. This table holds fewer than 25,000 clones, roughly nine tenths found once. These data are taken from a study of blood T cell repertoires in COVID-19. This sequence originates from a human donor in a cohort sampled during active COVID-19. The specimen was peripheral blood. The rearrangement joins TRBV5-1 to TRBJ2-1; unclear D gene. The chain's CDR3 is CASSLDVYPSYNEQFF. CDR3 DNA: TGCGCCAGCAGCTTGGACGTCTACCCCTCCTACAATGAGCAGTTCTTC.